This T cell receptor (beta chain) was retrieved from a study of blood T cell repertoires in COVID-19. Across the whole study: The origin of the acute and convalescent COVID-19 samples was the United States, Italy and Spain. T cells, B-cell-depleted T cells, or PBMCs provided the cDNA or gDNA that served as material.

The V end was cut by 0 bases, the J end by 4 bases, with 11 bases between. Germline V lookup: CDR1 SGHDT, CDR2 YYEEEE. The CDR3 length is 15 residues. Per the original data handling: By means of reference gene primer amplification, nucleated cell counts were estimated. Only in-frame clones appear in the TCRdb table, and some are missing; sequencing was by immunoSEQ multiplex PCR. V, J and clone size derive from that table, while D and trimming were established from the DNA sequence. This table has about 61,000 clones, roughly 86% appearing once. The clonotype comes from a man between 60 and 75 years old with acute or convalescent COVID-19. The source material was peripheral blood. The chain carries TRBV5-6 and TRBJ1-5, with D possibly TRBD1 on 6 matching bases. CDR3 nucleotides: TGTGCCAGCAGCTTGGCGGGGGGCTGGAATCAGCCCCAGCATTTT. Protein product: CASSLAGGWNQPQHF.